This is a list of T cell receptor beta chains from one sample in a study of T-cell reconstitution after alpha-beta-depleted transplantation in children. TCRdb fed the PCR reads into MiXCR, producing one record per CDR3 protein. The table records around 800,000 distinct CDR3 sequences, roughly 15% of them present only once. The sequences come from PBMCs, mostly from graft donor cells, collected 360 days after TCRalphabeta/CD19-depleted stem cell transplant. Receptor source: a male patient younger than 18 who had a stem cell transplant for acute lymphoblastic leukemia, so the T cells may come from the graft donor. Each CDR3 is given with its conserved first and last residue. The D gene is left open where the match is weak. Clone size is given for some rows only: seen once, a few or many times, or a class if the clone is expanded.

clone_size	v_call	cdr3_length	j_call	d_call	cdr3_aa	cdr3_nt
many	TRBV29-1	13	TRBJ2-7	NA	CSVVRDSSYEQYF	TGCAGCGTTGTTCGGGACTCCTCCTACGAGCAGTACTTC
many	TRBV5-1	14	TRBJ2-2	NA	CASSPEGVAGELFF	TGCGCCAGCAGCCCGGAAGGGGTGGCCGGGGAGCTGTTTTTT
few	TRBV5-1	16	TRBJ1-1	TRBD1	CASSLDARDRGGEAFF	TGCGCCAGCAGCTTGGACGCCCGGGACAGGGGTGGTGAAGCTTTCTTT
few	TRBV12-3/TRBV12-4	13	TRBJ2-7	TRBD1	CASRPGQYYEQYF	TGTGCCAGCAGACCGGGACAGTACTACGAGCAGTACTTC
NA	TRBV5-1	15	TRBJ2-2	TRBD2	CASSFPLAGAGELFF	TGCGCCAGCAGCTTCCCCCTAGCGGGGGCCGGGGAGCTGTTTTTT
many	TRBV10-3	12	TRBJ2-1	NA	CAISVGSNEQFF	TGTGCCATCAGTGTCGGCTCCAATGAGCAGTTCTTC
few	TRBV29-1	12	TRBJ2-1	TRBD2	CSVEYRLAEQFF	TGCAGCGTTGAGTACAGACTAGCGGAGCAGTTCTTC
NA	TRBV5-1	15	TRBJ1-3	TRBD1	CASSLEDRAGNTIYF	TGCGCCAGCAGCTTGGAAGACAGGGCTGGAAACACCATATATTTT
few	TRBV10-3	15	TRBJ1-1	TRBD1	CAISTGGQGDIEAFF	TGTGCCATCTCGACGGGCGGACAGGGTGACATTGAAGCTTTCTTT
NA	TRBV5-6	18	TRBJ2-5	NA	CASSTLVGEAGHQETQYF	TGTGCCAGCAGCACCTTGGTCGGCGAGGCGGGGCACCAAGAGACCCAGTACTTC
few	TRBV2	14	TRBJ2-3	NA	CASSEATWLDTQYF	TGTGCCAGCAGTGAGGCCACCTGGCTAGATACGCAGTATTTT
few	TRBV18	16	TRBJ1-1	NA	CASSLGRSVSDTEAFF	TGTGCCAGCTCACTGGGAAGATCGGTGTCCGACACTGAAGCTTTCTTT
NA	TRBV5-1	19	TRBJ2-7	TRBD2	CASSILTSGRGGGGYEQYF	TGCGCCAGCAGCATTCTGACTAGCGGGAGAGGAGGTGGGGGATACGAGCAGTACTTC
NA	TRBV2	16	TRBJ2-3	TRBD2	CASTFGLAGPRDTQYF	TGTGCCAGCACCTTCGGACTAGCGGGTCCCAGGGATACGCAGTATTTT
many	TRBV25-1	12	TRBJ2-2	NA	CASSVSAGELFF	TGTGCCAGCAGTGTGTCGGCCGGGGAGCTGTTTTTT
NA	TRBV11-1	20	TRBJ1-5	TRBD1	CASSLARIGLGQGVDQPQHF	TGTGCCAGCAGCTTAGCGAGGATAGGGCTGGGACAGGGGGTGGATCAGCCCCAGCATTTT
few	TRBV10-2	13	TRBJ1-1	NA	CASMLEMNTEAFF	TGCGCCAGCATGCTGGAGATGAACACTGAAGCTTTCTTT
many	TRBV12-3/TRBV12-4	15	TRBJ2-1	TRBD1	CASNVDRGLGNEQFF	TGTGCCAGCAACGTCGACAGGGGGCTAGGAAATGAGCAGTTCTTC
few	TRBV11-2	15	TRBJ2-7	NA	CASRLPRNRYYEQYF	TGTGCCAGCAGACTTCCTCGAAACAGATACTACGAGCAGTACTTC
NA	TRBV12-3/TRBV12-4	14	TRBJ1-5	NA	CASSLGIRGQPQHF	TGTGCCAGCAGTTTGGGTATTAGGGGACAGCCCCAGCATTTT
NA	TRBV15	15	TRBJ1-5	NA	CATRSTGGRDQPQHF	TGTGCCACCAGATCCACGGGGGGCCGCGATCAGCCCCAGCATTTT
NA	TRBV4-1	13	TRBJ2-5	NA	CASSQALTETQYF	TGCGCCAGCAGCCAAGCTCTAACGGAGACCCAGTACTTC
NA	TRBV2	14	TRBJ2-4	NA	CASSELTSKNIQYF	TGTGCCAGCAGTGAACTGACAAGCAAAAACATTCAGTACTTC
NA	TRBV20-1	16	TRBJ2-1	TRBD1	CSAREGQGVSYNEQFF	TGCAGTGCTAGAGAGGGACAGGGGGTCTCCTACAATGAGCAGTTCTTC
NA	TRBV18	16	TRBJ2-6	TRBD1	CASSRTGHSGANVLTF	TGTGCCAGCTCCCGGACAGGGCACTCTGGGGCCAACGTCCTGACTTTC
NA	TRBV4-1	15	TRBJ1-2	NA	CASSQVSRAGYGYTF	TGCGCCAGCAGCCAAGTCTCCAGGGCGGGCTATGGCTACACCTTC
NA	TRBV7-7	15	TRBJ2-1	NA	CASSLVPASYNERFF	TGTGCCAGCAGCTTAGTCCCAGCCTCCTACAATGAGCGGTTCTTC
NA	TRBV20-1	14	TRBJ2-1	NA	CSARDGTPDNEQFF	TGCAGTGCTAGGGACGGGACCCCCGACAATGAGCAGTTCTTC
NA	TRBV4-1	17	TRBJ1-3	NA	CASSQGGLLNSGNTIYF	TGCGCCAGCAGCCAAGGGGGATTACTCAACTCTGGAAACACCATATATTTT
NA	TRBV5-4	18	TRBJ2-1	NA	CASSSLAGTSASYNEQFF	TGTGCCAGCAGCTCCCTTGCGGGGACGTCGGCCTCCTACAATGAGCAGTTCTTC
few	TRBV6-6	12	TRBJ1-6	NA	CASIRGNSPLHF	TGTGCCAGCATACGAGGGAATTCACCCCTCCACTTT
NA	TRBV27	15	TRBJ2-7	NA	CASSLFGGSTREQYF	TGTGCCAGCAGTCTCTTCGGGGGATCTACGAGGGAGCAGTACTTC
NA	TRBV7-6	17	TRBJ2-1	NA	CASSLAPGSGSYNEQFF	TGTGCCAGCAGCTTAGCGCCCGGGTCGGGGTCCTACAATGAGCAGTTCTTC
many	TRBV15	19	TRBJ2-2	TRBD2	CATSSWGLAGPRMAGELFF	TGTGCCACCAGCAGTTGGGGACTAGCGGGACCTAGGATGGCCGGGGAGCTGTTTTTT
NA	TRBV2	10	TRBJ2-1	NA	CGATYNEQFF	TGCGGGGCCACCTACAATGAGCAGTTCTTC
NA	TRBV3-1	16	TRBJ2-3	NA	CASSQDRLGGTDTQYF	TGTGCCAGCAGCCAAGATCGACTAGGCGGCACAGATACGCAGTATTTT
few	TRBV3-1	18	TRBJ2-1	TRBD2	CASSLKREGPFWRAEQFF	TGTGCCAGCAGTTTAAAGCGGGAGGGTCCCTTTTGGCGAGCTGAGCAGTTCTTC
few	TRBV4-1	17	TRBJ2-1	TRBD2	CASSQVKASGKYNEQFF	TGCGCCAGCAGCCAAGTTAAGGCTAGCGGGAAGTACAATGAGCAGTTCTTC
NA	TRBV7-8	15	TRBJ2-1	TRBD2	CASSSSGSDYNEQFF	TGTGCCAGCAGCTCTAGCGGGAGCGACTACAATGAGCAGTTCTTC
many	TRBV5-1	13	TRBJ2-7	NA	CASSRDGYYEQYF	TGCGCCAGCAGCCGGGACGGCTACTACGAGCAGTACTTC
many	TRBV6-4	20	TRBJ1-5	TRBD1	CASSDPTPGQVEHSNQPQHF	TGTGCCAGCAGTGACCCCACCCCGGGACAGGTGGAACATAGCAATCAGCCCCAGCATTTT
NA	TRBV4-1	14	TRBJ1-2	NA	CTSSQDTESYGYTF	TGCACCAGCAGCCAAGACACAGAAAGCTATGGCTACACCTTC
NA	TRBV12-3/TRBV12-4	15	TRBJ2-3	NA	CASSDQGLGADTQYF	TGTGCCAGCAGTGACCAGGGGCTAGGGGCAGATACGCAGTATTTT
few	TRBV7-9	14	TRBJ1-2	NA	CASSSLLDVHGYTF	TGTGCCAGCAGTAGCTTATTGGACGTTCATGGCTACACCTTC
NA	TRBV6-1	16	TRBJ1-1	NA	CASSEAFLKWNTEAFF	TGTGCCAGCAGTGAAGCGTTCCTCAAGTGGAACACTGAAGCTTTCTTT
NA	TRBV5-1	18	TRBJ1-3	NA	CASSLAGGRAYSGNTIYF	TGCGCCAGCAGCTTGGCCGGTGGACGGGCTTACTCTGGAAACACCATATATTTT
NA	TRBV29-1	13	TRBJ2-7	TRBD2	CSAAGGPSYEQYF	TGCAGCGCGGCGGGAGGGCCCTCCTACGAGCAGTACTTC
few	TRBV7-3	17	TRBJ2-7	NA	CASSLTPLGTRTYEQYF	TGTGCCAGCAGCTTAACGCCTCTCGGGACGCGTACCTACGAGCAGTACTTC
few	TRBV5-1	15	TRBJ1-1	NA	CASSWVGTPNTEAFF	TGCGCCAGCAGCTGGGTCGGGACACCGAACACTGAAGCTTTCTTT
NA	TRBV10-3	14	TRBJ2-3	TRBD2	CAISDAGGTDTQYF	TGTGCCATCAGTGATGCGGGGGGCACAGATACGCAGTATTTT
NA	TRBV9	12	TRBJ1-6	NA	CASSVVGRPLHF	TGTGCCAGCAGCGTAGTTGGCCGGCCCCTCCACTTT
many	TRBV29-1	13	TRBJ2-3	NA	CSVGGANTDTQYF	TGCAGCGTTGGGGGGGCTAACACAGATACGCAGTATTTT
many	TRBV10-3	11	TRBJ2-3	NA	CAISWGDTQYF	TGTGCCATCAGTTGGGGAGATACGCAGTATTTT
many	TRBV10-1	15	TRBJ2-1	TRBD2	CASSDSGSLEDEQFF	TGCGCCAGCAGTGATAGCGGGAGTTTGGAAGATGAGCAGTTCTTC
NA	TRBV7-7	14	TRBJ2-5	TRBD1	CASSPGTGGQTQYF	TGTGCCAGCAGCCCCGGGACAGGAGGTCAGACCCAGTACTTC